This is a list of T cell receptor beta chains from one sample in a study of blood T cell repertoires in COVID-19. TCRdb's copy holds only in-frame clones and misses some; the assay was immunoSEQ multiplex PCR. The sample includes some 110,000 clones, 80% to 90% seen only once; the top ten take 1.4% to 1.5%. The sequenced sample was peripheral blood. Receptors were obtained from a middle-aged man with acute or convalescent COVID-19. The CDR3 runs from the conserved cysteine through the conserved F or W. Fields, in order: V gene, J gene, CDR3 length, D gene, clone size, CDR3 DNA, CDR3 protein. The D gene is left open where the match is weak. Clone size is given for some rows only: seen once, a few or many times, or a class if the clone is expanded.

V gene: TRBV27; J gene: TRBJ2-1; CDR3 length: 19; D gene: TRBD2; clone size: .; CDR3 DNA: TGTGCCAGCAGTTTCCGGCTAGCGGGGGGTCGCCGCTCCTACAATGAGCAGTTCTTC; CDR3 protein: CASSFRLAGGRRSYNEQFF
V gene: TRBV6-5; J gene: TRBJ2-7; CDR3 length: 14; D gene: .; clone size: .; CDR3 DNA: TGTGCCAGCAGTCACGGACAGTTCTCCTACGAGCAGTACTTC; CDR3 protein: CASSHGQFSYEQYF
V gene: TRBV5-4; J gene: TRBJ2-2; CDR3 length: 11; D gene: .; clone size: .; CDR3 DNA: TGTGCCAGCAGCTGGCAAGGGGAGCTGTTTTTT; CDR3 protein: CASSWQGELFF
V gene: TRBV27; J gene: TRBJ1-5; CDR3 length: 15; D gene: .; clone size: .; CDR3 DNA: TGTGCCAGCAGTTTTGGCAGGGGAACGGATCAGCCCCAGCATTTT; CDR3 protein: CASSFGRGTDQPQHF
V gene: TRBV14; J gene: TRBJ2-7; CDR3 length: 13; D gene: .; clone size: .; CDR3 DNA: TGTGCCAGCAGCCAGGTTGCGGCGGGAGAGCAGTACTTC; CDR3 protein: CASSQVAAGEQYF
V gene: TRBV9; J gene: TRBJ2-1; CDR3 length: 16; D gene: TRBD2; clone size: .; CDR3 DNA: TGTGCCAGCAGCCAGGGAGGGGTAGCGGGGGTCAATGAGCAGTTCTTC; CDR3 protein: CASSQGGVAGVNEQFF
V gene: TRBV5-1; J gene: TRBJ2-7; CDR3 length: 14; D gene: .; clone size: .; CDR3 DNA: TGCGCCAGCAGACCAGGACTGGGCAACTACGAGCAGTACTTC; CDR3 protein: CASRPGLGNYEQYF
V gene: TRBV6-5; J gene: TRBJ2-7; CDR3 length: 15; D gene: TRBD1; clone size: .; CDR3 DNA: TGTGCCAGCAGTCTGGACAGGTTGCGCTCCTACGAGCAGTACTTC; CDR3 protein: CASSLDRLRSYEQYF
V gene: TRBV28; J gene: TRBJ1-1; CDR3 length: 12; D gene: .; clone size: .; CDR3 DNA: TGTGCCAGCCGGGACTGGAACACTGAAGCTTTCTTT; CDR3 protein: CASRDWNTEAFF
V gene: TRBV9; J gene: TRBJ2-5; CDR3 length: 16; D gene: .; clone size: .; CDR3 DNA: TGTGCCAGCAGCGTGACGACTAGCAGGGGTCAAGAGACCCAGTACTTC; CDR3 protein: CASSVTTSRGQETQYF
V gene: TRBV19; J gene: TRBJ1-2; CDR3 length: 13; D gene: .; clone size: .; CDR3 DNA: TGTGCCAGTAGTTCGACAGAGCTATATGGCTACACCTTC; CDR3 protein: CASSSTELYGYTF
V gene: TRBV7-3; J gene: TRBJ2-2; CDR3 length: 16; D gene: TRBD1; clone size: .; CDR3 DNA: TGTGCCAGCAGCTCCACCTCCTTAGACAGGGCCGGGGAGCTGTTTTTT; CDR3 protein: CASSSTSLDRAGELFF
V gene: TRBV5-1; J gene: TRBJ2-1; CDR3 length: 13; D gene: .; clone size: .; CDR3 DNA: TGCGCCAGCAGCTTGGCACCCGACAGTAAGCAGTTCTTC; CDR3 protein: CASSLAPDSKQFF
V gene: TRBV4-2; J gene: TRBJ1-1; CDR3 length: 14; D gene: .; clone size: .; CDR3 DNA: TGTGCCAGCAGCCAAGAAGGACCCGGGAGGGAAGCTTTCTTT; CDR3 protein: CASSQEGPGREAFF
V gene: TRBV7-9; J gene: TRBJ1-4; CDR3 length: 14; D gene: TRBD1; clone size: .; CDR3 DNA: TGTGCCAGCAGCCGGGACAGGGGTGGGGAAAAACTGTTTTTT; CDR3 protein: CASSRDRGGEKLFF
V gene: TRBV5-6; J gene: TRBJ2-4; CDR3 length: 13; D gene: .; clone size: .; CDR3 DNA: TGTGCCAGCAGCTTTCTAGCCAAAAACATTCAGTACTTC; CDR3 protein: CASSFLAKNIQYF
V gene: TRBV7-8; J gene: TRBJ2-2; CDR3 length: 13; D gene: .; clone size: .; CDR3 DNA: TGTGCCAACCAGGACAGCCTCACCGGGGAGCTGTTTTTT; CDR3 protein: CANQDSLTGELFF
V gene: TRBV7-8; J gene: TRBJ1-5; CDR3 length: 17; D gene: TRBD1; clone size: few; CDR3 DNA: TGTGCCAGCAGCATGGGGAGTGACAGGGGCTTTAATCAGCCCCAGCATTTT; CDR3 protein: CASSMGSDRGFNQPQHF
V gene: TRBV6-5; J gene: TRBJ2-3; CDR3 length: 14; D gene: .; clone size: .; CDR3 DNA: TGTGCCAGCAGGGGGGGAAGTAGCACAGATACGCAGTATTTT; CDR3 protein: CASRGGSSTDTQYF
V gene: TRBV27; J gene: TRBJ2-6; CDR3 length: 20; D gene: .; clone size: few; CDR3 DNA: TGTGCCAGCAGCCCGACCTGGTTGGCGGTTGGGAGCTCTGGGGCCAACGTCCTGACTTTC; CDR3 protein: CASSPTWLAVGSSGANVLTF
V gene: TRBV7-9; J gene: TRBJ1-2; CDR3 length: 14; D gene: TRBD1; clone size: .; CDR3 DNA: TGTGCCAGCAGTTCCGGGACAGGGTCCTATGGCTACACCTTC; CDR3 protein: CASSSGTGSYGYTF
V gene: TRBV7-9; J gene: TRBJ1-1; CDR3 length: 14; D gene: .; clone size: .; CDR3 DNA: TGTGCCAGCAGCGGATTGACAGACTACACTGAAGCTTTCTTT; CDR3 protein: CASSGLTDYTEAFF
V gene: TRBV5-6; J gene: TRBJ1-4; CDR3 length: 14; D gene: TRBD1; clone size: .; CDR3 DNA: TGTGCCAGCAGCTTGGAACAGGGGAATGAAAAACTGTTTTTT; CDR3 protein: CASSLEQGNEKLFF
V gene: TRBV27; J gene: TRBJ1-6; CDR3 length: 14; D gene: TRBD1; clone size: .; CDR3 DNA: TGTGCCAGCAGTTTCGACAGGGGGCGCTCACCCCTCCACTTT; CDR3 protein: CASSFDRGRSPLHF
V gene: TRBV4-2; J gene: TRBJ2-2; CDR3 length: 18; D gene: .; clone size: .; CDR3 DNA: TGTGCCAGCAGCCGCCTTCCCCCCGGGCAGGGGACCACCGGGGAGCTGTTTTTT; CDR3 protein: CASSRLPPGQGTTGELFF
V gene: TRBV18; J gene: TRBJ1-1; CDR3 length: 15; D gene: .; clone size: .; CDR3 DNA: TGTGCCAGCTCCGACGGGGGGAAGGTGAACACTGAAGCTTTCTTT; CDR3 protein: CASSDGGKVNTEAFF
V gene: TRBV9; J gene: TRBJ1-5; CDR3 length: 14; D gene: .; clone size: .; CDR3 DNA: TGTGCCAGCAGCAGGTTGGGGGAGGGACAGCCCCAGCATTTT; CDR3 protein: CASSRLGEGQPQHF
V gene: TRBV28; J gene: TRBJ2-7; CDR3 length: 15; D gene: .; clone size: .; CDR3 DNA: TGTGCCAGCAGGTTGAGGAGGGGAATGATCTACGAGCAGTACTTC; CDR3 protein: CASRLRRGMIYEQYF
V gene: TRBV27; J gene: TRBJ2-2; CDR3 length: 15; D gene: TRBD2; clone size: .; CDR3 DNA: TGTGCCAGCAGTCGGGACTACCAGAACACCGGGGAGCTGTTTTTT; CDR3 protein: CASSRDYQNTGELFF
V gene: TRBV6-2/TRBV6-3; J gene: TRBJ2-1; CDR3 length: 15; D gene: .; clone size: .; CDR3 DNA: TGTGCCAGCAGTTTTTTCGGGACTCGATACAATGAGCAGTTCTTC; CDR3 protein: CASSFFGTRYNEQFF
V gene: TRBV18; J gene: TRBJ1-2; CDR3 length: 14; D gene: TRBD1; clone size: .; CDR3 DNA: TGTGCCAGCTCAGCGACAGGGGAAGGAGGTGGCTACACCTTC; CDR3 protein: CASSATGEGGGYTF
V gene: TRBV19; J gene: TRBJ2-2; CDR3 length: 17; D gene: TRBD2; clone size: few; CDR3 DNA: TGTGCCAGTACCCTTTCGGGACTAGCGGGAGGGGCCGGGGAGCTGTTTTTT; CDR3 protein: CASTLSGLAGGAGELFF
V gene: TRBV7-8; J gene: TRBJ2-1; CDR3 length: 18; D gene: TRBD2; clone size: .; CDR3 DNA: TGTGCCAGCAGCTTAGTCGGCGGGAGAGGGTTGGGTTACAATGAGCAGTTCTTC; CDR3 protein: CASSLVGGRGLGYNEQFF
V gene: TRBV18; J gene: TRBJ1-3; CDR3 length: 14; D gene: .; clone size: .; CDR3 DNA: TGTGCCAGCTCACGATCGACAGGTGGGAACACCATATATTTT; CDR3 protein: CASSRSTGGNTIYF
V gene: TRBV6-2/TRBV6-3; J gene: TRBJ2-3; CDR3 length: 15; D gene: .; clone size: .; CDR3 DNA: TGTGCCAGCAGTTATGCGGGTCTTGGGACAGATACGCAGTATTTT; CDR3 protein: CASSYAGLGTDTQYF
V gene: TRBV18; J gene: TRBJ1-4; CDR3 length: 14; D gene: TRBD1; clone size: .; CDR3 DNA: TGTGCCAGCTCACTACAGGGGGGAAATGAAAAACTGTTTTTT; CDR3 protein: CASSLQGGNEKLFF
V gene: TRBV5-1; J gene: TRBJ1-2; CDR3 length: 13; D gene: TRBD1; clone size: .; CDR3 DNA: TGCGCCAGCAGACCACAGGGGAGCGATGGCTACACCTTC; CDR3 protein: CASRPQGSDGYTF
V gene: TRBV7-9; J gene: TRBJ1-1; CDR3 length: 15; D gene: TRBD1; clone size: .; CDR3 DNA: TGTGCCAGCAGCTCGACAGGGCTCGGGAACACTGAAGCTTTCTTT; CDR3 protein: CASSSTGLGNTEAFF
V gene: TRBV28; J gene: TRBJ2-1; CDR3 length: 12; D gene: .; clone size: .; CDR3 DNA: TGTGCCAGCAGTTTAAGGTCCCTCCAGGAGTTCTTC; CDR3 protein: CASSLRSLQEFF
V gene: TRBV7-9; J gene: TRBJ2-2; CDR3 length: 15; D gene: .; clone size: .; CDR3 DNA: TGTGCCAGCAGCTTCGGAGGGCCCAACACCGGGGAGCTGTTTTTT; CDR3 protein: CASSFGGPNTGELFF
V gene: TRBV10-3; J gene: TRBJ2-5; CDR3 length: 14; D gene: .; clone size: .; CDR3 DNA: TGTGCCATCGGGAAAGGGGGGGCCGAAGAGACCCAGTACTTC; CDR3 protein: CAIGKGGAEETQYF
V gene: TRBV9; J gene: TRBJ1-6; CDR3 length: 15; D gene: TRBD1; clone size: .; CDR3 DNA: TGTGCCAGCAGCCGAGTTGGACAGGGCGGTTCACCCCTCCACTTT; CDR3 protein: CASSRVGQGGSPLHF
V gene: TRBV5-4; J gene: TRBJ2-6; CDR3 length: 16; D gene: .; clone size: .; CDR3 DNA: TGTGCCAGCAGCTGGGGGGGGGCCTCTGGGGCCAACGTCCTGACTTTC; CDR3 protein: CASSWGGASGANVLTF
V gene: TRBV4-1; J gene: TRBJ1-2; CDR3 length: 15; D gene: TRBD1; clone size: .; CDR3 DNA: TGCGCCAGCAGCCAGCCCAGGGGGCACAACTATGGCTACACCTTC; CDR3 protein: CASSQPRGHNYGYTF
V gene: TRBV10-3; J gene: TRBJ1-6; CDR3 length: 13; D gene: .; clone size: .; CDR3 DNA: TGTGCCAACGGCCAGGGGACCAATTCACCCCTCCACTTT; CDR3 protein: CANGQGTNSPLHF
V gene: TRBV20-1; J gene: TRBJ2-7; CDR3 length: 13; D gene: TRBD2; clone size: .; CDR3 DNA: TGCAGTGCTAGTTGGGGGGGCTCCTACGAGCAGTACTTC; CDR3 protein: CSASWGGSYEQYF
V gene: TRBV7-9; J gene: TRBJ2-3; CDR3 length: 12; D gene: .; clone size: .; CDR3 DNA: TGTGCCAGCAGCTTGGGGCGAGATACGCAGTATTTT; CDR3 protein: CASSLGRDTQYF
V gene: TRBV5-5; J gene: TRBJ2-1; CDR3 length: 12; D gene: .; clone size: .; CDR3 DNA: TGTGCCAGCAGCCTACAGGCAAGGGAGCAGTTCTTC; CDR3 protein: CASSLQAREQFF
V gene: TRBV7-3; J gene: TRBJ1-1; CDR3 length: 16; D gene: TRBD1; clone size: .; CDR3 DNA: TGTGCCAGCAGCTTACAGGGGGCGGGAATGAACACTGAAGCTTTCTTT; CDR3 protein: CASSLQGAGMNTEAFF
V gene: TRBV24-1; J gene: TRBJ2-3; CDR3 length: 14; D gene: .; clone size: .; CDR3 DNA: TGTGCCACCACCCCGACAGAAAACACAGATACGCAGTATTTT; CDR3 protein: CATTPTENTDTQYF